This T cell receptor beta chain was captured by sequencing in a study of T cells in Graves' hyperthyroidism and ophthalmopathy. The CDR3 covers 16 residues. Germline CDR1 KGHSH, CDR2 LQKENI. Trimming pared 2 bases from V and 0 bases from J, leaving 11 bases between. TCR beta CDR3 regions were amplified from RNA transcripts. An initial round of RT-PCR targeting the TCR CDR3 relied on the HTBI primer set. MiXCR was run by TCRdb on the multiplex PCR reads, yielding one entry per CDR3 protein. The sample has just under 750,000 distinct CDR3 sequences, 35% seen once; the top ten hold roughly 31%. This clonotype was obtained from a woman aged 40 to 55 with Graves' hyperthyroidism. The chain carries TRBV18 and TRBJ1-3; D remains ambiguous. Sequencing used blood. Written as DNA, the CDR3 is TGTGCCAGCTCACCAAGCCCGGCGAACTCTGGAAACACCATATATTTT. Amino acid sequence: CASSPSPANSGNTIYF.